A single sample gave rise to the 10 T cell receptor beta chains below, sequenced in a study of radiotherapy plus CTLA-4 blockade in lung cancer. Clones were read by immunoSEQ multiplex PCR, and TCRdb kept only the in-frame ones, dropping some. This repertoire shows around 72,000 clones, approximately 80% found once; its top ten account for about 6.7%. The sequenced sample was peripheral blood, obtained from a patient treated with radiotherapy plus ipilimumab. The receptors shown here come from a human donor with non-small cell lung cancer who had a complete response to radiotherapy plus ipilimumab.

CDR3 coding DNA: TGTGCCAGCAGCGTGGGGACAGAAAATCAGCCCCAGCATTTT. Translation gives CASSVGTENQPQHF. The chain recombines TRBV9 with TRBJ1-5; 7 positions match TRBD1. With V trimmed by 2 bases and J by 4 bases, 3 bases remained unmatched. The CDR3 spans 14 residues. Germline CDR1 reads SGDLS; CDR2 reads YYNGEE.

The chain recombines TRBV19 with TRBJ1-4; 7 nucleotides align to TRBD1. There are 14 residues in the CDR3. The germline V gene encodes CDR1 LNHDA and CDR2 SQIVND (reference sequence). V was clipped by 7 bases and J by 5 bases; unmatched bases: 7. CDR3 DNA: TGTGCCAGTACCACGGGACAGATGAATGAAAAACTGTTTTTT. Translation gives CASTTGQMNEKLFF.

V gene TRBV7-9 combines with J gene TRBJ1-4; a possible D gene is TRBD1 (6 bases). Germline loops: CDR1 SEHNR, CDR2 FQNEAQ (reference sequence). Trimming took off 1 base at V and 6 bases at J, with 9 bases between the two ends. The CDR3 has 14 residues. The CDR3 coding sequence is TGTGCCAGCAGCTTAGAGGCAGGGGATGAAAAACTGTTTTTT. Translated, it gives CASSLEAGDEKLFF.

The chain combines TRBV9 with TRBJ2-2; tentative D call: TRBD1 (6 bases). Per germline, CDR1 SGDLS and CDR2 YYNGEE. There are 15 residues in the CDR3. The V end was cut by 0 bases, the J end by 5 bases, with 11 bases between. CDR3 in amino acids: CASSVDQGRTGELFF. The CDR3 coding sequence is TGTGCCAGCAGCGTAGATCAGGGGAGAACCGGGGAGCTGTTTTTT.

The genes are TRBV25-1 and TRBJ2-7; a possible D gene is TRBD1 (6 bases). The V end was cut by 5 bases, the J end by 1 base, with 12 bases between. Germline loops: CDR1 MGHDK, CDR2 SYGVNS. This CDR3 is built from 14 residues. CDR3 in DNA: TGTGCCAGCAGTTACGGACAGCGGTCCTACGAGCAGTACTTC. Its protein product is CASSYGQRSYEQYF.

This clone has a single count. The chain joins TRBV2 to TRBJ2-3, with unresolved D. The V and J ends lost 1 base and 6 bases respectively, with 11 bases between them. Germline CDR1 reads SNHLY; CDR2 reads FYNNEI. The CDR3 is made up of 14 amino acids. In DNA form, the CDR3 reads TGTGCCAGCAGTGAAGAGGCGTCGGCGGATACGCAGTATTTT. It translates to CASSEEASADTQYF.

The V call is TRBV10-2, the J call TRBJ2-1, with 8 bases matching TRBD2. J was trimmed by 11 bases and V by 11 bases; bases with no gene match: 11. Per the germline V gene, CDR1 is WSHSY and CDR2 is SAAADI. This CDR3 comprises 12 residues. In nucleotides, the CDR3 is TGCGCCTCACTAGCGGTAGGGCGACAGCAGTTCTTC. Amino acid sequence: CASLAVGRQQFF.

This clone was counted between two and nine times. The J gene is TRBJ2-1, the V gene TRBV5-1; possibly TRBD1 for D (5 bases). Germline lookup yields CDR1 SGHRS and CDR2 YFSETQ. Trimming shortened V by 3 bases and J by 5 bases, and 9 bases separated the two germline ends. This CDR3 spans 13 amino acids. CDR3 sequence (DNA): TGCGCCAGCAGCTCGGACAAGGACAATGAGCAGTTCTTC. This gives the protein CASSSDKDNEQFF. The whole variable domain, filled in from reference TRBV5-1 and TRBJ2-1, reads KAGVTQTPRYLIKTRGQQVTLSCSPISGHRSVSWYQQTPGQGLQFLFEYFSETQRNKGNFPGRFSGRQFSNSRSEMNVSTLELGDSALYLCASSSDKDNEQFFGPGTRLTVL.

V and J are TRBV6-5 and TRBJ2-1; 8 bases fit TRBD2. There are 14 residues in the CDR3. Germline V gives CDR1 MNHEY, CDR2 SVGAGI. With 5 bases clipped from V and 0 bases from J, the junction kept 0 bases outside the gene matches. Here the CDR3 DNA reads TGTGCCAGCAGTAGCGGGAGCTCCTACAATGAGCAGTTCTTC. Protein: CASSSGSSYNEQFF.

This clone was seen just once. The chain joins TRBV7-9 to TRBJ1-2; D gene uncertain. Germline V gene sequence: CDR1 SEHNR, CDR2 FQNEAQ (reference sequence). V was trimmed by 5 bases and J by 2 bases, leaving 9 bases between them. This CDR3 region has 13 residues. The CDR3: CASSQQLNYGYTF. CDR3 bases: TGTGCCAGCAGCCAACAATTAAACTATGGCTACACCTTC.